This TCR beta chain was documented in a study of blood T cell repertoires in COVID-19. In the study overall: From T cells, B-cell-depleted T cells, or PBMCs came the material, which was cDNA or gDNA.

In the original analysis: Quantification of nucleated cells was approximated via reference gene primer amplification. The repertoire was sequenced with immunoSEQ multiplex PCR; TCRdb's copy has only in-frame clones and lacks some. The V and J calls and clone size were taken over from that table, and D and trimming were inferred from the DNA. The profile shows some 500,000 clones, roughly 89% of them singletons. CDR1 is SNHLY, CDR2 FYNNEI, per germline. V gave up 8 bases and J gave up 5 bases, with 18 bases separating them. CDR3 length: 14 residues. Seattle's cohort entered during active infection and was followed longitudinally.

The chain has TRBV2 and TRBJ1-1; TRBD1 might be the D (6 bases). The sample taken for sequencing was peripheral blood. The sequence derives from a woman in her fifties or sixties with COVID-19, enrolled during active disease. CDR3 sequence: CASWWGGQGTEAFF. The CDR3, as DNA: TGTGCCAGCTGGTGGGGGGGGCAGGGTACTGAAGCTTTCTTT. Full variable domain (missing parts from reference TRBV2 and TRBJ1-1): EPEVTQTPSHQVTQMGQEVILRCVPISNHLYFYWYRQILGQKVEFLVSFYNNEISEKSEIFDDQFSVERPDGSNFTLKIRSTKLEDSAMYFCASWWGGQGTEAFFGQGTRLTVV.